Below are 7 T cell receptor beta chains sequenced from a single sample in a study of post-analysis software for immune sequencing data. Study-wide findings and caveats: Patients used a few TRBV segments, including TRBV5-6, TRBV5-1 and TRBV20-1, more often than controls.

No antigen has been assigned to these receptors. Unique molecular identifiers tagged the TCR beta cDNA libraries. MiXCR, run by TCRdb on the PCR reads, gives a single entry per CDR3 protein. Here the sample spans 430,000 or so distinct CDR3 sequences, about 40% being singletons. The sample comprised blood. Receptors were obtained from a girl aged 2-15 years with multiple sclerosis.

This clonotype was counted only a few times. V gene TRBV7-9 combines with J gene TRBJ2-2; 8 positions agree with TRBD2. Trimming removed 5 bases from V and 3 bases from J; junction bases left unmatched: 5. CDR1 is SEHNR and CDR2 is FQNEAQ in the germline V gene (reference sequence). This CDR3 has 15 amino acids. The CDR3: CASSLTGRDTGELFF. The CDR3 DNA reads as TGTGCCAGCAGCCTAACCGGGAGGGACACCGGGGAGCTGTTTTTT.

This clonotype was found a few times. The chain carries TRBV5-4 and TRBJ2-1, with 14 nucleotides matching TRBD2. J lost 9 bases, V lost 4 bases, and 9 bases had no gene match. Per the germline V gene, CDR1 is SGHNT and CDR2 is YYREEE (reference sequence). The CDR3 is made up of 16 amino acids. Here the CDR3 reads CASSLSGLAGVGEQFF. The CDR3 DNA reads TGTGCCAGCAGCCTGTCGGGACTAGCGGGAGTGGGTGAGCAGTTCTTC.

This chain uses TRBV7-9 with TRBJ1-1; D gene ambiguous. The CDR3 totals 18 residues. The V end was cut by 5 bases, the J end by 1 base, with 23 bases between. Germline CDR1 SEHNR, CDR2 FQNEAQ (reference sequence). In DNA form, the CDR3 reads TGTGCCAGCAGCCCCCTCGCCTGGGCAGCCGGGAAGAACACTGAAGCTTTCTTT. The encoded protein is CASSPLAWAAGKNTEAFF.

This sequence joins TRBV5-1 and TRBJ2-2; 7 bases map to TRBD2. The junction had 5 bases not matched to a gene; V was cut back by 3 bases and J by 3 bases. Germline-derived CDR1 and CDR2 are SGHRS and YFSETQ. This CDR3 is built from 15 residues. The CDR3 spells CASSSERGYTGELFF. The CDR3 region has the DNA TGCGCCAGCAGCTCGGAGCGGGGATACACCGGGGAGCTGTTTTTT.

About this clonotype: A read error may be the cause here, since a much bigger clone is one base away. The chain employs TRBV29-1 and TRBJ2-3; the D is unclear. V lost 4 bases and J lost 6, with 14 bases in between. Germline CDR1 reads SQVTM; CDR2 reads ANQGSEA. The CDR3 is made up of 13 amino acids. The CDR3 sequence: CSVAALTMDTQYF. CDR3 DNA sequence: TGCAGCGTTGCTGCACTGACGATGGATACGCAGTATTTT.

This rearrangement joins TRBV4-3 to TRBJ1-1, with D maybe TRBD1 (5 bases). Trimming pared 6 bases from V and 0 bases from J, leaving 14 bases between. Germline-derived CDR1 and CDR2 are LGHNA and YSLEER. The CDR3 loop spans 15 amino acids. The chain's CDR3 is CASSRRPGLNTEAFF. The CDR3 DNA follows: TGCGCCAGCAGTAGACGTCCAGGGCTGAACACTGAAGCTTTCTTT.

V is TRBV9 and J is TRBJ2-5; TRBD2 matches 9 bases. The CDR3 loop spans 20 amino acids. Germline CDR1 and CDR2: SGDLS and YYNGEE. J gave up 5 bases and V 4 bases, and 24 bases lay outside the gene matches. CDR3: CASSLSGKAGGTSNRETQYF. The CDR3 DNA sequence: TGTGCCAGCAGCCTCTCGGGAAAAGCGGGAGGTACTAGTAACCGGGAGACCCAGTACTTC.